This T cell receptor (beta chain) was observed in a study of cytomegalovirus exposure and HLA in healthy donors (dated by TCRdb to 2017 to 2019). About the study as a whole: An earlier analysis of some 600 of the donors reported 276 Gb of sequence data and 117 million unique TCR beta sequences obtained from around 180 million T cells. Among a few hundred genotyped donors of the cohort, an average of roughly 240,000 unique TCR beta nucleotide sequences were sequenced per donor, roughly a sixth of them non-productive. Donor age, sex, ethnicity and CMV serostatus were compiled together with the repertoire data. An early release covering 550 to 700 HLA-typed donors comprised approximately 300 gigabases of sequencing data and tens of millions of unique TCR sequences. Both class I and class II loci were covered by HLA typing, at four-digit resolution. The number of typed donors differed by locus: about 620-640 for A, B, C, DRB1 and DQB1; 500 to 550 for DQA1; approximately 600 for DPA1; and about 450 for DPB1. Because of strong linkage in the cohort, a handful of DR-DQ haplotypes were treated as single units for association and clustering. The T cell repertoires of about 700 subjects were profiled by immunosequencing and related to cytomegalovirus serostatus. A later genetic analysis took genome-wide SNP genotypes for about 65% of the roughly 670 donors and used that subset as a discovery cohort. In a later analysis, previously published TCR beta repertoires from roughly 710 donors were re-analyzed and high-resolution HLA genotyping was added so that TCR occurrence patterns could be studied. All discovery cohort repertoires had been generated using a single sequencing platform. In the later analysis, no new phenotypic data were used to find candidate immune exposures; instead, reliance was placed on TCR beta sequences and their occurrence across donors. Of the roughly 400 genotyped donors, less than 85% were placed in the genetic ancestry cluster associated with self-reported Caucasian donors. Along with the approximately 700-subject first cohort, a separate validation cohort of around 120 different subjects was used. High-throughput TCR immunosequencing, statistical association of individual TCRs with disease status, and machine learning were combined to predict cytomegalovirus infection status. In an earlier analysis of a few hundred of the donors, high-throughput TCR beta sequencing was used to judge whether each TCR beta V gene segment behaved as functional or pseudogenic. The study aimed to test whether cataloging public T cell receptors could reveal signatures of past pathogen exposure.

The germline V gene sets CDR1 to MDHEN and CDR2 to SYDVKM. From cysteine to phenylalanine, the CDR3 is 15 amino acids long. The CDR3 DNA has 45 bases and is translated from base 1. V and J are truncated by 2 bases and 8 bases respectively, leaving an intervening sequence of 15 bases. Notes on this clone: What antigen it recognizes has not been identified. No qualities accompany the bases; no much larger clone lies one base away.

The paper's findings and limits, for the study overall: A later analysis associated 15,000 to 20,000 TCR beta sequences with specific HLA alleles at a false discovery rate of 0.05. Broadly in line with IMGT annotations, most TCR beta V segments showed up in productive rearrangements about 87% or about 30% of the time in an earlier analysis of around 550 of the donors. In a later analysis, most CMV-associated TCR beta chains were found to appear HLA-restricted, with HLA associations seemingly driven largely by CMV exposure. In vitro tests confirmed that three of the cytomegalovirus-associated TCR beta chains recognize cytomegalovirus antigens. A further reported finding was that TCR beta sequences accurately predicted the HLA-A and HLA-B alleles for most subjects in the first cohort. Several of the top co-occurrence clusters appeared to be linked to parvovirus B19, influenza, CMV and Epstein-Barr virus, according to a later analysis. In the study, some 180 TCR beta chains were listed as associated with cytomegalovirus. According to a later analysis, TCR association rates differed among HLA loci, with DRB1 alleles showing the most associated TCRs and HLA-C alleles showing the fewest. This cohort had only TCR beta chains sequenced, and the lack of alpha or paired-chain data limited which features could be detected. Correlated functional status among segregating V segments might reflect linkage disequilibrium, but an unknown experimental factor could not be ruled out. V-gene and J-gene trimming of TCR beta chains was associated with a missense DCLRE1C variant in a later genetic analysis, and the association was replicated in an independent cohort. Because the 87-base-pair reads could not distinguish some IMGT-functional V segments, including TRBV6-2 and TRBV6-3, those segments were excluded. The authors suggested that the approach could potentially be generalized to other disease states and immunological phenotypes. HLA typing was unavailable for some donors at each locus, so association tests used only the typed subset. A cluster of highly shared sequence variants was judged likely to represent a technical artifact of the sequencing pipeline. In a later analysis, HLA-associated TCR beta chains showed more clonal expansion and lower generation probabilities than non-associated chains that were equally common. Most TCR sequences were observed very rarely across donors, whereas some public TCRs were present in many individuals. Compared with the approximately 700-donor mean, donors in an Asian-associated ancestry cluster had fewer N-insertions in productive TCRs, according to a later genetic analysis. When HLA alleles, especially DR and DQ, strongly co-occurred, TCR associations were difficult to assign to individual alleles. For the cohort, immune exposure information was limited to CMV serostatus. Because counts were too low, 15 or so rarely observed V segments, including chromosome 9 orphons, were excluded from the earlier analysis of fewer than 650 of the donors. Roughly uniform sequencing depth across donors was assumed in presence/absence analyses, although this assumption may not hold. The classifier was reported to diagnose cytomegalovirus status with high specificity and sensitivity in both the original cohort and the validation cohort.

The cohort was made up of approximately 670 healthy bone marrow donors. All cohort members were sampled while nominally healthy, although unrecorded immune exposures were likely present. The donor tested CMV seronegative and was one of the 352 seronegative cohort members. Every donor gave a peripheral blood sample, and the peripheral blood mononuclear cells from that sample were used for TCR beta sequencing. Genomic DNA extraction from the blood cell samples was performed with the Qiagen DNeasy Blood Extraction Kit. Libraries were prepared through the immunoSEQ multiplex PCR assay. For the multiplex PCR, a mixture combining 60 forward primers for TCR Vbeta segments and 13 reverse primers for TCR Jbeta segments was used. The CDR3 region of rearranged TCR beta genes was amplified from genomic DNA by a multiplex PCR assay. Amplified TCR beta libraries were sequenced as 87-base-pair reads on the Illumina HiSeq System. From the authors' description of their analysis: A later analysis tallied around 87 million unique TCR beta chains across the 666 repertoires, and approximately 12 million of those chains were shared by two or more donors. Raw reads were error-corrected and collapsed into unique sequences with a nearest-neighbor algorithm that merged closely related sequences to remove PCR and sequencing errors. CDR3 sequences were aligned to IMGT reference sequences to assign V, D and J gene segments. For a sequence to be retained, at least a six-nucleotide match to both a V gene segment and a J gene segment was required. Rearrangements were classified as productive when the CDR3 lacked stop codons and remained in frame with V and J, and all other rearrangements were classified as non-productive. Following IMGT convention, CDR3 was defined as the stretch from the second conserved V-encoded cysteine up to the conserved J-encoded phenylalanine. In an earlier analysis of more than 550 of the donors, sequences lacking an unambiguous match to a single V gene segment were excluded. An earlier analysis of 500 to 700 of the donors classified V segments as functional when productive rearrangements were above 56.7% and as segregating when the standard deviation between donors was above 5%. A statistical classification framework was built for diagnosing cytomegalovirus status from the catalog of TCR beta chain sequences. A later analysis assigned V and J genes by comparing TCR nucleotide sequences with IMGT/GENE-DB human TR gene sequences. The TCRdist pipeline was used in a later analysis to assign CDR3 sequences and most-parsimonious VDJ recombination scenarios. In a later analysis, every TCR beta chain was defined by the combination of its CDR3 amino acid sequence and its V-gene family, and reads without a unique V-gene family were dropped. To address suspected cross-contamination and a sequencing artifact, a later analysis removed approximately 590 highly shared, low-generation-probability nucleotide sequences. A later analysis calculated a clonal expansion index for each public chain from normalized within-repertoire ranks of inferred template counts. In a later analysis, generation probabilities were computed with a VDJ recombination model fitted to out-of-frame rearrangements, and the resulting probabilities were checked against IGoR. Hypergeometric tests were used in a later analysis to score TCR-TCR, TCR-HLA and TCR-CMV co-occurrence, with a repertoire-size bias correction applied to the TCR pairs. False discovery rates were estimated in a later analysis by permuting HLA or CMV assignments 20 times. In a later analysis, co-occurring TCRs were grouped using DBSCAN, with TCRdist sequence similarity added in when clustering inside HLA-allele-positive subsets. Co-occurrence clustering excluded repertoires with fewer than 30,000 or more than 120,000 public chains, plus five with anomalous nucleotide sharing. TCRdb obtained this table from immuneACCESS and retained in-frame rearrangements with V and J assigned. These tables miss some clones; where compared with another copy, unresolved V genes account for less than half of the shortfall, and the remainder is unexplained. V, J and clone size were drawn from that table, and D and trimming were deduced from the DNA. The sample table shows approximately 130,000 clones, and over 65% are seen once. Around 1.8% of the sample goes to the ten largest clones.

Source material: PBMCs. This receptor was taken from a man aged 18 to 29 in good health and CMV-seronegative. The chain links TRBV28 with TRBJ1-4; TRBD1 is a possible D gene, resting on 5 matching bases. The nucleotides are TGTGCCAGCAGTTTACTAGGAGGGGCTGGCGAAAAACTGTTTTTT. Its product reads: CASSLLGGAGEKLFF.